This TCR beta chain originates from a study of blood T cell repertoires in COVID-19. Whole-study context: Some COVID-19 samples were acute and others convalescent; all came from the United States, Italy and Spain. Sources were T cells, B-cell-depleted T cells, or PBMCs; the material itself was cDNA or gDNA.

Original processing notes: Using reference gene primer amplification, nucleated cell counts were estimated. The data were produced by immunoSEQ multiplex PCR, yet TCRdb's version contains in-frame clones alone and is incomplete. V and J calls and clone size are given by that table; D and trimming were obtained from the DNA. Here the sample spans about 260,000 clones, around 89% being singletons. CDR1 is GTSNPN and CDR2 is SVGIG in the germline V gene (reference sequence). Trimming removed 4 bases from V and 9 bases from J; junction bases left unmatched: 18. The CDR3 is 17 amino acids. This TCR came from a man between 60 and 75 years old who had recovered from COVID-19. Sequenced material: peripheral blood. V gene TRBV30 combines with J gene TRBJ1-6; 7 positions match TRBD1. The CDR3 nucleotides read TGTGCCTGGACCCTCTCAAGAGGGGGCTCTGGTCTTTCACCCCTCCACTTT. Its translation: CAWTLSRGGSGLSPLHF.